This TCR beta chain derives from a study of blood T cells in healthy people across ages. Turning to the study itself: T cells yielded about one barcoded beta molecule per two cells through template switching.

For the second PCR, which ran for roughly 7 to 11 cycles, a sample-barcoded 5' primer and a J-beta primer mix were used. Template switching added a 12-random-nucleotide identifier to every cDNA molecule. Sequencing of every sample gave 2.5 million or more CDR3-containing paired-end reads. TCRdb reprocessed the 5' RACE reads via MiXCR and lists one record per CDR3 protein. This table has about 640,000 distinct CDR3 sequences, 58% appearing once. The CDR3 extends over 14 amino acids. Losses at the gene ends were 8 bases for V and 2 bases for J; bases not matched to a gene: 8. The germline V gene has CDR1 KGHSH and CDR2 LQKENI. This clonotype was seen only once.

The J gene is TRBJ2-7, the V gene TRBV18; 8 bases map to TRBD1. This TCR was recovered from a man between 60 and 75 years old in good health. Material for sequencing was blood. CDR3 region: CASRMGTGPYEQYF. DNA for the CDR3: TGTGCCAGCCGGATGGGGACAGGACCCTACGAGCAGTACTTC.